One and the same sample provided the 27 T cell receptor beta chains below, sequenced in a study of cytotoxic CD8 clonotypes in ibrutinib-treated CLL. The data were produced by immunoSEQ multiplex PCR, yet TCRdb's version contains in-frame clones alone and is incomplete. The table includes 250,000 to 350,000 clones, roughly three quarters detected once. The source material was PBMCs, sampled at disease progression, from a patient treated with ibrutinib. Receptors were obtained from a human donor with chronic lymphocytic leukemia.

This chain uses TRBV18 with TRBJ2-5, with 12 bases lining up with TRBD2. Per the germline V gene, CDR1 is KGHSH and CDR2 is LQKENI. The CDR3 has 17 amino acids. V shed 1 base, J shed 5 bases, and the junction held 8 bases outside the gene matches. CDR3 bases: TGTGCCAGCTCACCACTCCCTAGCGGGAGGGCCGGGGAGACCCAGTACTTC. As protein: CASSPLPSGRAGETQYF.

The gene calls are TRBV2 and TRBJ2-3, with D perhaps matching TRBD1 (5 bases). CDR1 is SNHLY and CDR2 is FYNNEI in the germline V gene. This CDR3 comprises 16 residues. The V and J ends lost 0 bases and 3 bases respectively, with 13 bases between them. The CDR3 is CASSEAQVRGTDTQYF. In DNA, the CDR3 is TGTGCCAGCAGTGAAGCGCAAGTTAGGGGTACAGATACGCAGTATTTT.

The gene calls are TRBV4-1 and TRBJ2-1; D not certain. CDR3 size: 16 residues. Per the germline V gene, CDR1 is MGHRA and CDR2 is YSYEKL. The V end lost 0 bases, the J end lost 4 bases, and 13 bases lay between the germline ends. Here the CDR3 DNA reads TGCGCCAGCAGCCAAGATGACGGGTTCGCATACAATGAGCAGTTCTTC. Translated: CASSQDDGFAYNEQFF.

The rearrangement links TRBV9 to TRBJ2-1; D remains unclear. Between the trimmed V and J ends, which lost 3 bases and 7 bases, there was a span of 8 bases. There are 12 residues in the CDR3. Germline assignment: CDR1 SGDLS and CDR2 YYNGEE. CDR3 amino acids: CASSGPRNEQFF. The CDR3 DNA reads as TGTGCCAGCAGCGGGCCAAGAAATGAGCAGTTCTTC.

V usage is TRBV10-3 and J usage is TRBJ2-7; TRBD1 matches at 7 bases. V lost 0 bases and J lost 3; bases outside the gene matches: 5. The CDR3 has 15 residues. Germline V gene lookup returns CDR1 ENHRY and CDR2 SYGVKD. CDR3: CAISESSAGGYEQYF. The CDR3 nucleotides are TGTGCCATCAGTGAGTCGAGTGCAGGGGGCTACGAGCAGTACTTC.

The V and J genes are TRBV4-2 and TRBJ2-7; TRBD2 matches at 12 bases. Unmatched junction bases numbered 8, after V lost 4 bases and J lost 7 bases. Germline V CDR1 and CDR2: LGHNA, YNFKEQ. This CDR3 spans 15 amino acids. The DNA of the CDR3 is TGTGCCAGCAGCCCGTCTAGCGGGGGGGCAGGAGAGCAGTACTTC. Translated, it gives CASSPSSGGAGEQYF.

This clone was found a few times. This chain connects TRBV6-1 to TRBJ1-1; no reliable D call. V dropped 6 bases and J dropped 2 bases, with 10 bases sitting between them. Germline V lookup: CDR1 MNHNS, CDR2 SASEGT. This CDR3 is 13 amino acids long. CDR3 nucleotides: TGTGCCAGCAGGGATTGGGTTAACACTGAAGCTTTCTTT. Amino acids: CASRDWVNTEAFF.

This chain uses TRBV6-1 with TRBJ2-7; maybe TRBD1 (6 bases). The V and J ends lost 2 bases and 3 bases respectively, with 11 bases between them. CDR3 length: 14 amino acids. The V gene's germline CDR1 is MNHNS and CDR2 SASEGT. The CDR3: CASSENRVLYEQYF. CDR3 bases: TGTGCCAGCAGTGAAAACAGGGTTCTCTACGAGCAGTACTTC.

V and J are TRBV6-5 and TRBJ1-1, with 9 positions matching TRBD1. This CDR3 region has 12 residues. In germline, CDR1 is MNHEY, CDR2 SVGAGI. The junction had 4 bases not matched to a gene; V was cut back by 5 bases and J by 9 bases. The CDR3 protein is CASSLGQGKAFF. The CDR3 DNA sequence: TGTGCCAGCAGTCTCGGACAGGGGAAAGCTTTCTTT.

The J gene is TRBJ2-1, the V gene TRBV27, with D perhaps matching TRBD1 (5 bases). CDR1 is MNHEY and CDR2 is SMNVEV in the germline V gene (reference sequence). The CDR3 length is 15 residues. Trimming pared 2 bases from V and 2 bases from J, leaving 10 bases between. The CDR3 reads CASSLRTNAYNEQFF. In nucleotides, the CDR3 is TGTGCCAGCAGTTTAAGGACAAATGCCTACAATGAGCAGTTCTTC.

The V call is TRBV2, the J call TRBJ1-2; D is unclear. Germline V gene sequence: CDR1 SNHLY, CDR2 FYNNEI. Trimming pared 6 bases from V and 0 bases from J, leaving 11 bases between. There are 14 residues in the CDR3. The CDR3 spells CASRRPPTNYGYTF. The CDR3 coding sequence is TGTGCCAGCAGGCGGCCTCCGACTAACTATGGCTACACCTTC.

The chain uses TRBV6-5 and TRBJ2-3; the D is unclear. The CDR3 contains 14 residues. The germline gives CDR1 MNHEY, CDR2 SVGAGI. Trimming removed 0 bases at V and 2 bases at J, with 6 bases between. The CDR3 sequence is CASSYSPNTDTQYF. In nucleotides, the CDR3 is TGTGCCAGCAGTTACTCGCCAAACACAGATACGCAGTATTTT.

This sequence joins TRBV5-6 and TRBJ1-4; tentative D call: TRBD1 (5 bases). Trimming removed 0 bases from V and 5 bases from J, with 11 bases in between. The CDR3 extends over 15 amino acids. Germline values: CDR1 SGHDT, CDR2 YYEEEE. The CDR3 DNA reads TGTGCCAGCAGCTTGGTTGACAGCCGGAATGAAAAACTGTTTTTT. Translation: CASSLVDSRNEKLFF. Full variable domain (outside the CDR3, taken from reference TRBV5-6 and TRBJ1-4): DAGVTQSPTHLIKTRGQQVTLRCSPKSGHDTVSWYQQALGQGPQFIFQYYEEEERQRGNFPDRFSGHQFPNYSSELNVNALLLGDSALYLCASSLVDSRNEKLFFGSGTQLSVL.

This clone has just a few counts. The rearrangement uses TRBV5-4 and TRBJ1-5; no clear D. The CDR3 has 13 residues. Germline lookup yields CDR1 SGHNT and CDR2 YYREEE (reference sequence). Deletions cut 1 base from V and 7 bases from J, with 9 bases between. CDR3 amino acids: CASSLSGGQPQHF. DNA for the CDR3: TGTGCCAGCAGCTTGTCCGGCGGGCAGCCCCAGCATTTT.

A few counts support this clone. The V gene is TRBV28, the J gene TRBJ1-1; 7 bases line up with TRBD1. This CDR3 is 13 amino acids long. V was clipped by 7 bases and J by 1 base; unmatched bases: 3. Germline CDR1 and CDR2: MDHEN and SYDVKM. The CDR3 DNA reads as TGTGCCAGCACCCGACAGGGGAACACTGAAGCTTTCTTT. Its translation: CASTRQGNTEAFF. The full variable domain, rest sourced from reference TRBV28 and TRBJ1-1, is DVKVTQSSRYLVKRTGEKVFLECVQDMDHENMFWYRQDPGLGLRLIYFSYDVKMKEKGDIPEGYSVSREKKERFSLILESASTNQTSMYLCASTRQGNTEAFFGQGTRLTVV.

V and J are TRBV28 and TRBJ2-5; D not certain. From germline, CDR1 is MDHEN and CDR2 SYDVKM. The CDR3 is made up of 15 amino acids. Trimming stripped 3 bases from V and 1 base from J, with 12 bases between. CDR3 sequence (DNA): TGTGCCAGCAGTTTCGGTCAGGTGCTCCAAGAGACCCAGTACTTC. It specifies CASSFGQVLQETQYF.

The chain carries TRBV7-2 and TRBJ2-7, with 12 bases matching TRBD2. CDR1 is SGHTA and CDR2 is FQGNSA in the germline V gene. V shed 1 base, J shed 2 bases, and the junction held 6 bases outside the gene matches. This CDR3 has 17 amino acids. The CDR3: CASSLEPGLAGPYEQYF. DNA for the CDR3: TGTGCCAGCAGCTTAGAACCAGGACTAGCGGGACCCTACGAGCAGTACTTC.

This sequence joins TRBV15 and TRBJ2-7; unclear D gene. V was trimmed by 1 base and J by 7 bases, leaving 11 bases between them. This CDR3 has 13 amino acids. CDR1 and CDR2 from the germline V gene are LNHNV and YYDKDF (reference sequence). The CDR3 region is CATSRAPGSEQYF. CDR3 DNA: TGTGCCACCAGCAGAGCTCCGGGCTCGGAGCAGTACTTC.

This chain uses TRBV4-1 with TRBJ2-7, with 8 bases aligning to TRBD2. Germline CDR1 is MGHRA and CDR2 is YSYEKL. After removal of 3 bases from V and 2 bases from J, the junction contained 9 bases not matched to a gene. This CDR3 is 16 amino acids long. The CDR3 DNA is TGCGCCAGCAGCCACCCAGCGGGAGTCGGCGCCTACGAGCAGTACTTC. It encodes CASSHPAGVGAYEQYF.

The J gene is TRBJ2-2, the V gene TRBV7-9, with a weak D call TRBD1 (5 bases). Germline V gene data show CDR1 as SEHNR and CDR2 as FQNEAQ (reference sequence). V was trimmed by 1 base and J by 2 bases, leaving 8 bases between them. The CDR3 runs 15 residues. The CDR3 spells CASSLETANTGELFF. The CDR3 DNA reads TGTGCCAGCAGCTTAGAGACAGCAAACACCGGGGAGCTGTTTTTT.

The chain uses TRBV9 and TRBJ2-7, with 12 bases aligning to TRBD1. CDR3 length: 14 residues. The germline CDR1 and CDR2 sequences are SGDLS and YYNGEE. V lost 2 bases and J lost 6; bases outside the gene matches: 3. CDR3: CASSVGDRGREQYF. In DNA form, the CDR3 reads TGTGCCAGCAGCGTTGGGGACAGGGGGCGCGAGCAGTACTTC.

The V call is TRBV7-8, the J call TRBJ2-7; D is uncertain. This CDR3 region has 12 residues. Per the germline V gene, CDR1 is SGHVS and CDR2 is FQNEAQ. V lost 5 bases and J lost 2, with 7 bases in between. The chain's CDR3 is CASSPGPYEQYF. The DNA of the CDR3 is TGTGCCAGCAGCCCCGGCCCCTACGAGCAGTACTTC.

The chain links TRBV5-1 to TRBJ2-7; 7 nucleotides align to TRBD1. V was clipped by 5 bases and J by 4 bases; unmatched bases: 12. The CDR3 is 15 residues long. Per germline, CDR1 SGHRS and CDR2 YFSETQ. CDR3 protein: CASRFDRAYRYEQYF. CDR3 bases: TGCGCCAGCAGGTTTGACAGGGCCTATAGGTACGAGCAGTACTTC.

A note on this clone: Other nucleotide sequences in the sample specify the same CDR3. The chain carries TRBV6-6 and TRBJ2-7; weak D call: TRBD2 (6 bases). The germline CDR1 and CDR2 sequences are MNHNY and SVGAGI (reference sequence). The germline V and J ends were trimmed by 5 bases and 3 bases, with 17 bases remaining between them. This CDR3 is 15 amino acids long. CDR3 in amino acids: CASSKARTGGYEQYF. CDR3 nucleotide sequence: TGTGCCAGCAGTAAGGCCAGGACCGGGGGCTACGAGCAGTACTTC.

Worth noting for this clone: Other DNA sequences of this sample code for an identical CDR3. The genes are TRBV7-9 and TRBJ2-7; 7 nucleotides agree with TRBD1. CDR3 length: 13 residues. Unmatched junction bases numbered 5, after V lost 2 bases and J lost 7 bases. The germline CDR1 and CDR2 sequences are SEHNR and FQNEAQ (reference sequence). For the CDR3, the DNA is TGTGCCAGCAGCTTATCCAGGGGGTATGAGCAGTACTTC. Encoded protein: CASSLSRGYEQYF. The full variable domain, rest sourced from reference TRBV7-9 and TRBJ2-7, is DTGVSQNPRHKITKRGQNVTFRCDPISEHNRLYWYRQTLGQGPEFLTYFQNEAQLEKSRLLSDRFSAERPKGSFSTLEIQRTEQGDSAMYLCASSLSRGYEQYFGPGTRLTVT.

The chain couples TRBV9 to TRBJ2-2, with D hard to call. With 8 bases removed from V and 4 bases from J, the gap between germline ends came to 3 bases. The CDR3 is 10 residues long. CDR1 is SGDLS and CDR2 is YYNGEE in the germline V gene. The CDR3 is CASGTGELFF. The CDR3 region has the DNA TGTGCCAGTGGCACCGGGGAGCTGTTTTTT.

This chain links TRBV6-5 with TRBJ2-1, with 7 bases fitting TRBD1. The germline gives CDR1 MNHEY, CDR2 SVGAGI. Trimming took 6 bases from V and 6 from J; bases not matched to a gene: 11. The CDR3 is 15 amino acids. For the CDR3, the DNA is TGTGCCAGCAGCCGAAGCTGGGACAGAAGCAATGAGCAGTTCTTC. It is translated as CASSRSWDRSNEQFF.